A single T cell receptor beta chain is shown here with its context. Random hexamers were used to reverse transcribe the RNA input (about 0.5 to 1 ug). The amplification used immunoSEQ multiplex PCR on TCR beta CDR3; it spanned 54 Vbeta and 13 Jbeta. MiXCR, run by TCRdb on the immunoSEQ multiplex PCR reads, gives a single entry per CDR3 protein. In the table there are 150,000 to 200,000 distinct CDR3 sequences, roughly 95% of which are singletons. This sample was taken from a study of CD8 T cells in Susac syndrome. Sequencing input: CD4+ T cells from PBMCs. The sequence derives from a human donor with multiple sclerosis.

CDR3 amino acids: CASRREETQYF. The CDR3 DNA reads TGTGCCAGCCGACGCGAGGAGACCCAGTACTTC. The chain couples TRBV7-8 to TRBJ2-5, with D unresolved. Germline CDR1 and CDR2: SGHVS and FQNEAQ. V lost 8 bases and J 5 bases, leaving 9 bases between the germline ends. CDR3 length equals 11 residues.